This T cell receptor beta chain was identified during a study of blood T cell repertoires in COVID-19. The wider study: Acute and convalescent COVID-19 specimens originated in the United States, Italy and Spain. In each case, the material was cDNA or gDNA derived from T cells, B-cell-depleted T cells, or PBMCs.

This clone has only a few counts. As handled by the study authors: From reference gene primer amplification, estimates of nucleated cell counts were derived. Data came from immunoSEQ multiplex PCR; TCRdb stores just in-frame clones and leaves some out. That table supplies the V and J calls and clone size; D and trimming were determined from the DNA. The sample lists 120,000 or so clones, 60% to 80% occurring once. This CDR3 is built from 13 residues. Trimming stripped 4 bases from V and 4 bases from J, with 5 bases between. The V call is TRBV12-3 or TRBV12-4, the J call TRBJ1-6, with D perhaps matching TRBD1 (5 bases). The source material was peripheral blood. This receptor was obtained from a man in his sixties with acute or convalescent COVID-19. This CDR3 reads CASSSGYNSPLHF. Here the CDR3 DNA reads TGTGCCAGCAGTTCAGGGTATAATTCACCCCTCCACTTT.